This TCR beta chain was obtained from a study of cytomegalovirus exposure and HLA in healthy donors. This PCR relied on a set of 60 Vbeta primers and 13 Jbeta primers. Profiling relied on immunoSEQ multiplex PCR, and the TCRdb table lists in-frame clones only, not all of them. The repertoire holds 140,000 to 150,000 clones, with roughly 70% as singletons. Findings of the study overall: Further analysis, carried out later, found HLA-associated TCR beta chains more clonally expanded than equally common other chains. Follow-up analysis later connected one missense variant in DCLRE1C with trimming of TCR beta V- and J-genes.

Worth noting for this clone: Its antigen is not known.

This sequence was found in an older woman in good health and CMV-seropositive. The specimen sequenced was PBMCs.

The CDR3 protein is CASSLEGGRAGETQYF. The CDR3 DNA sequence: TGTGCCAGCAGCTTAGAAGGCGGGAGGGCCGGAGAGACCCAGTACTTC. The chain employs TRBV7-9 and TRBJ2-5; TRBD2 agrees at 9 bases. The junction had 7 bases not matched to a gene; V was cut back by 1 base and J by 4 bases. The CDR3 has 16 residues. Germline lookup yields CDR1 SEHNR and CDR2 FQNEAQ (reference sequence).